Below are 11 T cell receptor beta chains sequenced from a single sample in a study of regulatory T cells in long-lasting Graves disease. Time point in this sample: newly diagnosed GD, antithyroid drugs for less than 3 months. Extracted PBMC RNA gave rise to the TCR library. Construction of TCR beta libraries relied on iRepertoire HTBI primers and on Arm-PCR targeting CDR3 regions. TCRdb processed the multiplex PCR reads anew with MiXCR; each CDR3 protein has one entry. The profile shows approximately 540,000 distinct CDR3 sequences, around 13% of them singletons. The sample was also reused in another study, on T cells in Graves' hyperthyroidism and ophthalmopathy.

The sequencing here drew on peripheral blood mononuclear cells (PBMCs), taken at new diagnosis, from a patient treated with antithyroid drugs. The receptors were sampled from a woman aged 25 to 39 with Graves disease.

With respect to this clonotype: This could be a read error, since a much larger clone is one nucleotide away. This chain joins TRBV7-6 and TRBJ2-5; TRBD1 agrees at 8 bases. Germline CDR1 is SGHVS and CDR2 is FNYEAQ. V lost 11 bases and J lost 7; bases outside the gene matches: 15. The CDR3 has 14 amino acids. The CDR3 here is CAGTSSGQAGTQYF. CDR3 nucleotides: TGTGCCGGCACCTCTTCGGGACAGGCGGGGACCCAGTACTTC.

This clonotype was counted at least ten times. The genes are TRBV11-2 and TRBJ2-7; 7 nucleotides line up with TRBD2. The CDR3 is made up of 17 amino acids. V gave up 5 bases and J gave up 0 bases; unmatched junction bases: 13. Looked up from germline, CDR1 is SGHAT and CDR2 is FQNNGV. CDR3: CASSPPGGGAISYEQYF. CDR3 nucleotides: TGTGCCAGCAGCCCTCCGGGGGGAGGGGCCATCTCCTACGAGCAGTACTTC. Full variable domain (remainder filled in from reference TRBV11-2 and TRBJ2-7): EAGVAQSPRYKIIEKRQSVAFWCNPISGHATLYWYQQILGQGPKLLIQFQNNGVVDDSQLPKDRFSAERLKGVDSTLKIQPAKLEDSAVYLCASSPPGGGAISYEQYFGPGTRLTVT.

Here the CDR3 reads CASSLLGTDSDTQYF. The DNA of the CDR3 is TGCGCCAGCAGCTTGTTAGGGACAGATTCAGATACGCAGTATTTT. The V gene is TRBV5-1, the J gene TRBJ2-3; TRBD1 agrees at 7 bases. Germline V gene data show CDR1 as SGHRS and CDR2 as YFSETQ. V trimming: 1 base; J trimming: 4 bases; junction bases outside the gene matches: 6. This CDR3 contains 15 residues.

Many counts were recorded for this clonotype. The rearrangement uses TRBV6-1 and TRBJ2-5; 7 bases map to TRBD1. J gave up 2 bases and V 8 bases, and 14 bases lay outside the gene matches. The V gene's germline CDR1 is MNHNS and CDR2 SASEGT. The CDR3 length is 16 residues. CDR3 sequence (DNA): TGTGCCAGCCGCCGATATGGGAGACAGGGACAAGAGACCCAGTACTTC. Its protein is CASRRYGRQGQETQYF.

This clonotype was seen many times. The chain is built from TRBV10-2 and TRBJ1-5, with unresolved D. The CDR3 sequence is 13 residues long. V gave up 0 bases and J gave up 4 bases, with 4 bases separating them. CDR1 and CDR2 (germline): WSHSY, SAAADI. In nucleotides, the CDR3 is TGCGCCAGCAGTGAGTCAGAGAATCAGCCCCAGCATTTT. Translating gives CASSESENQPQHF.

This clonotype was seen repeatedly, ten times or more. This chain uses TRBV15 with TRBJ2-1, with a possible D match to TRBD1 (5 bases). The CDR3 has 16 amino acids. Germline V gene sequence: CDR1 LNHNV, CDR2 YYDKDF (reference sequence). Trimming removed 0 bases at V and 5 bases at J, with 14 bases between. This chain's CDR3 is CATSREAYQGDNEQFF. The CDR3 DNA is TGTGCCACCAGCAGAGAGGCCTATCAGGGTGACAATGAGCAGTTCTTC.

This clonotype was counted many times. The chain uses TRBV11-2 and TRBJ2-1; D perhaps matches TRBD1 (6 bases). Trimming cost V 5 bases and J 0 bases, with 11 bases left between them. This CDR3 is built from 15 residues. Germline lookup yields CDR1 SGHAT and CDR2 FQNNGV. CDR3: CASSAWDTSYNEQFF. The CDR3 nucleotides are TGTGCCAGCAGCGCATGGGACACCTCCTACAATGAGCAGTTCTTC.

This rearrangement joins TRBV10-3 to TRBJ2-7; D perhaps matches TRBD1 (6 bases). Germline CDR1 ENHRY, CDR2 SYGVKD. Trimming stripped 7 bases from V and 4 bases from J, with 14 bases between. The CDR3 is made up of 13 amino acids. In DNA form, the CDR3 reads TGTGCCATCAAGAGGACAGAAAGTTACGAGCAGTACTTC. Amino acids: CAIKRTESYEQYF.

This clonotype was found many times. The CDR3 loop is CASRDRVQPQHF. The DNA for the CDR3 is TGTGCCAGCCGGGACAGGGTCCAGCCCCAGCATTTT. V usage is TRBV2 and J usage is TRBJ1-5; 9 bases are a match to TRBD1. Trimming took 8 bases from V and 7 from J; bases not matched to a gene: 3. This CDR3 spans 12 amino acids. From germline, CDR1 is SNHLY and CDR2 FYNNEI. Complete variable domain (other parts from reference TRBV2 and TRBJ1-5): EPEVTQTPSHQVTQMGQEVILRCVPISNHLYFYWYRQILGQKVEFLVSFYNNEISEKSEIFDDQFSVERPDGSNFTLKIRSTKLEDSAMYFCASRDRVQPQHFGDGTRLSIL.

This clonotype was counted between two and nine times. The chain couples TRBV24-1 to TRBJ2-3; TRBD1 might be the D (6 bases). V lost 7 bases to trimming and J lost 3 bases, with 10 bases between them. This CDR3 is 13 amino acids long. Germline V lookup: CDR1 KGHDR, CDR2 SFDVKD. The DNA for the CDR3 is TGTGCCACCAGAGGACAGTTAACAGATACGCAGTATTTT. It specifies CATRGQLTDTQYF.

In this sample, this clonotype turned up many times. The chain employs TRBV7-9 and TRBJ2-1; D not certain. V lost 6 bases, J lost 1 base, and 10 bases lay in between. Germline V gives CDR1 SEHNR, CDR2 FQNEAQ (reference sequence). The CDR3 consists of 14 residues. This CDR3 is CASRYPGSYNEQFF. CDR3 in DNA: TGTGCCAGCAGATACCCCGGGTCCTACAATGAGCAGTTCTTC.